This T cell receptor (beta chain) was identified during a study of identifying expanded T cells in peripheral blood. Generated by immunoSEQ multiplex PCR, the TCRdb table keeps only in-frame clones and is missing some. Here the sample spans 81,000 or so clones, roughly 84% being singletons. Germline lookup yields CDR1 SNHLY and CDR2 FYNNEI. CDR3 length: 13 amino acids. V trimming: 8 bases; J trimming: 3 bases; junction bases outside the gene matches: 4. The sequence came from a person between 18 and 69 years old in good health. Sequencing was performed on blood. The chain recombines TRBV2 with TRBJ1-5; 7 bases map to TRBD1. The CDR3 DNA reads TGTGCCAGCCGAGACAGGGTCAATCAGCCCCAGCATTTT. Encoded protein: CASRDRVNQPQHF.